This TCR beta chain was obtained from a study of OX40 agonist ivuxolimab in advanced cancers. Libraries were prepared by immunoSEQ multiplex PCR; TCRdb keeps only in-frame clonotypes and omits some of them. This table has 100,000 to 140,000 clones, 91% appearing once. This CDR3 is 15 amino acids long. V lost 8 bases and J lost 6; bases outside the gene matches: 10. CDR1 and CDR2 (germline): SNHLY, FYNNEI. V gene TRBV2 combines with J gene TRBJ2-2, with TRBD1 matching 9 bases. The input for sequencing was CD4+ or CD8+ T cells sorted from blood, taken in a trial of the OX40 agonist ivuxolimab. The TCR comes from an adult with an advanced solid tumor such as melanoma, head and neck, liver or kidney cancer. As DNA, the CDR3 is TGTGCCAGCCGGGTTCAGGGACAGGGTCCCGGGGAGCTGTTTTTT. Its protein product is CASRVQGQGPGELFF.